Below, 8 T cell receptor beta chains from the same sample are listed, as sequenced in a study of blood T cell repertoires in COVID-19 (dated by TCRdb to the early 2020s). The library came from the immunoSEQ multiplex PCR assay. Not all clones reach the TCRdb copy of this immuneACCESS table, which keeps in-frame sequences only. Checked studies attribute under half of the gap to unresolved V genes and leave the rest unexplained. The sample profile shows 75,000 to 95,000 clones; 87% of them were found once. The biggest ten clones account for approximately 5.9% of the sample. The sample comprised peripheral blood. The receptors here all came from a man in his fifties or sixties with acute or convalescent COVID-19.

A few counts support this clone. The rearrangement joins TRBV18 to TRBJ2-7, with 10 bases fitting TRBD1. V shed 5 bases and J 0 bases; nucleotides not matched to a gene: 13. CDR3 size: 18 residues. Germline-derived CDR1 and CDR2 are KGHSH and LQKENI. As DNA, the CDR3 is TGTGCCAGCTCAACTCCGGGACAGGGGAGATCTAACTCCTACGAGCAGTACTTC. Translated: CASSTPGQGRSNSYEQYF.

The rearrangement uses TRBV6-2 or TRBV6-3 and TRBJ1-5; 7 bases are a match to TRBD1. CDR1 is MNHEY, CDR2 SVGEGT, per germline. V lost 5 bases and J lost 3; bases outside the gene matches: 13. This CDR3 comprises 17 residues. CDR3 protein: CASSLDRVRGLNQPQHF. The CDR3 DNA is TGTGCCAGCAGTCTCGACAGGGTACGAGGGCTCAATCAGCCCCAGCATTTT.

This clone was seen more than once but under ten times. As DNA, the CDR3 is TGTGCCAGCAGCCCTATGTCGGGGGGGGCCTGGGAGCAGTACTTC. Translating gives CASSPMSGGAWEQYF. The chain has TRBV5-6 and TRBJ2-7, with 8 bases identical to TRBD2. CDR1 SGHDT and CDR2 YYEEEE come from the germline V gene. The trim removed 4 bases at V and 7 bases at J, leaving 13 bases unmatched. The length of the CDR3 is 15 residues.

The V and J genes are TRBV5-1 and TRBJ2-7, with 7 bases that match TRBD2. J gave up 1 base and V 1 base, and 5 bases lay outside the gene matches. Germline-derived CDR1 and CDR2 are SGHRS and YFSETQ. The CDR3 contains 15 residues. The CDR3 spells CASSLYGGSSYEQYF. The CDR3 coding sequence is TGCGCCAGCAGCTTGTACGGGGGGAGTTCCTACGAGCAGTACTTC.

The chain is built from TRBV3-1 (or the pseudogene TRBV3-2) and TRBJ1-1, with a weak D call TRBD1 (6 bases). CDR3 length equals 13 residues. Germline CDR1 reads LGHDT; CDR2 reads YNNKEL (reference sequence). Trimming cost V 7 bases and J 4 bases, with 13 bases left between them. CDR3 coding DNA: TGTGCCAGCACGTCGAGGGGGGGCACTGAAGCTTTCTTT. Encoded protein: CASTSRGGTEAFF.

The gene calls are TRBV12-3 or TRBV12-4 and TRBJ2-3; D not certain. The length of the CDR3 is 13 residues. V shed 7 bases and J shed 4 bases, with 12 bases lying between them. The CDR3 is CASTQNGADTQYF. CDR3 DNA sequence: TGTGCCAGCACCCAAAACGGTGCAGATACGCAGTATTTT.

The chain combines TRBV5-1 with TRBJ1-1; 7 bases align to TRBD1. The germline gives CDR1 SGHRS, CDR2 YFSETQ. V trimming: 4 bases; J trimming: 0 bases; junction bases outside the gene matches: 9. This CDR3 region has 16 residues. The CDR3 region is CASSVVGTEMNTEAFF. CDR3 in DNA: TGCGCCAGCAGCGTAGTTGGGACAGAAATGAACACTGAAGCTTTCTTT.

The chain recombines TRBV9 with TRBJ1-1, with a tentative D call TRBD1 (5 bases). The CDR3 loop spans 13 amino acids. The V end was cut by 3 bases, the J end by 6 bases, with 12 bases between. Germline V lookup: CDR1 SGDLS, CDR2 YYNGEE. CDR3 loop: CASSAWTNPEAFF. CDR3 nucleotide sequence: TGTGCCAGCAGCGCCTGGACAAACCCTGAAGCTTTCTTT.